Below, 5 T cell receptor beta chains from the same sample are listed, as sequenced in a study of control samples from healthy donors and cancer patients. Assay used: immunoSEQ multiplex PCR; TCRdb lists only in-frame clones, some missing. The sample has some 82,000 clones, around 87% seen once. Material: blood. These receptors were obtained from a man aged 50 or older in good health.

CDR3 protein: CASSAVILDRDTEAFF. Written as DNA, the CDR3 is TGTGCCAGCAGCGCGGTGATCCTCGACAGGGACACTGAAGCTTTCTTT. The chain carries TRBV13 and TRBJ1-1; 7 bases match TRBD1. CDR3 length: 16 amino acids. The V gene's germline CDR1 is PRHDT and CDR2 FYEKMQ (reference sequence). The ends lost 5 bases at V and 3 bases at J; junction bases unmatched: 12.

The chain joins TRBV27 to TRBJ2-1; perhaps TRBD1 as D (5 bases). The CDR3 is 15 residues long. Per germline, CDR1 MNHEY and CDR2 SMNVEV (reference sequence). Trimming cost V 2 bases and J 4 bases, with 12 bases left between them. The CDR3 loop reads CASSLRGLAYNEQFF. CDR3 sequence (DNA): TGTGCCAGCAGTTTAAGGGGTTTGGCTTACAATGAGCAGTTCTTC.

V is TRBV11-2 and J is TRBJ1-3, with TRBD1 as a possible D gene (5 bases). Germline V gene data show CDR1 as SGHAT and CDR2 as FQNNGV. Between the trimmed V and J ends, which lost 1 base and 4 bases, there was a span of 5 bases. The CDR3 runs to 13 residues. For the CDR3, the DNA is TGTGCCAGCAGCTTAGGACAGGGAAACACCATATATTTT. Translating it yields CASSLGQGNTIYF.

The chain recombines TRBV2 with TRBJ1-2; 9 bases are shared with TRBD1. The CDR3 runs to 16 residues. J was trimmed by 4 bases and V by 0 bases; bases with no gene match: 6. In germline, CDR1 is SNHLY, CDR2 FYNNEI. CDR3: CASSEATPGQGYGYTF. CDR3 coding DNA: TGTGCCAGCAGTGAAGCTACACCGGGACAGGGCTATGGCTACACCTTC. The entire variable domain, with the rest obtained from reference TRBV2 and TRBJ1-2, is as follows: EPEVTQTPSHQVTQMGQEVILRCVPISNHLYFYWYRQILGQKVEFLVSFYNNEISEKSEIFDDQFSVERPDGSNFTLKIRSTKLEDSAMYFCASSEATPGQGYGYTFGSGTRLTVV.

The rearrangement joins TRBV7-2 to TRBJ1-5; TRBD1 might be the D (5 bases). Germline V CDR1 and CDR2: SGHTA, FQGNSA. V was trimmed by 1 base and J by 2 bases, leaving 15 bases between them. The CDR3 extends over 17 amino acids. The CDR3 spells CASSLVGQGGGNQPQHF. The CDR3 DNA reads as TGTGCCAGCAGCTTAGTAGGCCAGGGAGGGGGCAATCAGCCCCAGCATTTT.